Listed below are T cell receptor beta chains from one sample, sequenced in a study of cytomegalovirus exposure and HLA in healthy donors. The table came from immunoSEQ multiplex PCR; TCRdb's copy has only in-frame clones and leaves some out. The table records 150,000 to 200,000 clones, over 70% of them present only once. The sequenced sample consisted of PBMCs. These receptors were collected from a woman aged 40 to 49 in good health and CMV-seronegative. The CDR3 runs from the conserved cysteine through the conserved F or W. D genes are given only for firm matches. Part of the rows lack a size; the others show once, few, many or a class for expanded clones.

.	TRBJ1-3	.	TRBV7-9	TGTGCCAGCAGCCTCCCTCTTTCTGGAAACACCATATATTTT	CASSLPLSGNTIYF
.	TRBJ2-1	.	TRBV29-1	TGCAGCGTTGAAGATCGAGACGGGAGATCTGGTAATGAGCAGTTCTTC	CSVEDRDGRSGNEQFF
few	TRBJ2-6	TRBD1	TRBV28	TGTGCCAGCAGATGGGGACAGGGGACTGGGGCCAACGGCCTGACTTTC	CASRWGQGTGANGLTF
.	TRBJ2-7	.	TRBV5-4	TGTGCCAGCAGCTTGGGAGGTGGTGGTTTCAACAACGAGCAGTACTTC	CASSLGGGGFNNEQYF
.	TRBJ2-6	TRBD1	TRBV7-9	TGTGCCAGCAGCTTAAAGGGGGCGTTCTCCTTCTCTGGGGCCAACGTCCTGACTTTC	CASSLKGAFSFSGANVLTF
.	TRBJ1-5	.	TRBV19	TGTGCCAGTAGTATAAGGAACGGGTGGGCAGGGGAGAAGGAGCCCCAGCATTTT	CASSIRNGWAGEKEPQHF
.	TRBJ2-7	TRBD2	TRBV5-1	TGCGCCAGCAGCTCGGGGGAGGGAGGGATAACTTACGAGCAGTACTTC	CASSSGEGGITYEQYF
.	TRBJ1-5	TRBD1	TRBV28	TGTGCCATCAACCCAGGGGGTCACAATCAGCCCCAGCATTTT	CAINPGGHNQPQHF
.	TRBJ2-5	TRBD1	TRBV5-6	TGTGCCAGCAGCTTGGGGACAGGGGCAGGGACCCAGTACTTC	CASSLGTGAGTQYF
.	TRBJ1-1	.	TRBV7-2	TGTGCCAGCAGCTTAGCCGGGACACAATTGAACACTGAAGCTTTCTTT	CASSLAGTQLNTEAFF
.	TRBJ2-7	TRBD2	TRBV15	TGTGCCACCAGCAGAGAGGGGACTAGCGGGAGGTACGAGCAGTACTTC	CATSREGTSGRYEQYF
few	TRBJ2-3	.	TRBV27	TGTGCCAGCAGTCCCGCTAGGCCAGATACGCAGTATTTT	CASSPARPDTQYF
.	TRBJ2-1	TRBD2	TRBV6-4	TGTGCCAGCAGTGACTCTAGCGGGAGCTACAATGAGCAGTTCTTC	CASSDSSGSYNEQFF
.	TRBJ2-1	.	TRBV7-8	TGTGCCAGCAGCTTAGAGGTCAGGGGATCCGATGAGCAGTTCTTC	CASSLEVRGSDEQFF
.	TRBJ2-3	.	TRBV5-4	TGTGCCAGCAGCAGACTACGGGATACGCAGTATTTT	CASSRLRDTQYF
.	TRBJ1-5	.	TRBV7-8	TGTGCCAGCAGCTATCAGGGAAATCAGCCCCAGCATTTT	CASSYQGNQPQHF
.	TRBJ2-3	TRBD2	TRBV7-6	TGTGCCAGCAGCATAAGAGCCAGTTCCCCGACTAGCGGAGGCACAGATACGCAGTATTTT	CASSIRASSPTSGGTDTQYF
.	TRBJ1-1	.	TRBV7-9	TGTGCCAGCAGCTTAGCGACAACGAGGGCTGGCACTGAAGCTTTCTTT	CASSLATTRAGTEAFF
once	TRBJ2-5	TRBD2	TRBV7-8	TGTGCCAGCAGCCCCCCTACTGGCGGGGGGGAGACCCAGTACTTC	CASSPPTGGGETQYF
.	TRBJ1-4	.	TRBV7-6	TGTGCCAGCAGCTTAGGCGCGGCAACTAATGAAAAACTGTTTTTT	CASSLGAATNEKLFF
few	TRBJ1-3	.	TRBV5-5	TGTGCCAGCAGCGTGGACTACTCTGGAAACACCATATATTTT	CASSVDYSGNTIYF
.	TRBJ2-7	.	TRBV2	TGTGCCAGCAGTGTCGGGGTCTCCTACGAGCAGTACTTC	CASSVGVSYEQYF
.	TRBJ2-6	TRBD1	TRBV28	TGTGCCAGCATCCCGGGACAGTTTTTCTCTGGGGCCAACGTCCTGACTTTC	CASIPGQFFSGANVLTF
.	TRBJ1-5	.	TRBV29-1	TGCAGCCTTGGGGGAGGTCAGCCCCAGCATTTT	CSLGGGQPQHF
.	TRBJ1-1	.	TRBV7-2	TGTGCCAGCAGCCTCCTGCTGAGAAATCCTACTGAAGCTTTCTTT	CASSLLLRNPTEAFF
few	TRBJ1-1	TRBD1	TRBV5-6	TGTGCCAGCAGCCAAGCAGGGGGCACTGAAGCTTTCTTT	CASSQAGGTEAFF
.	TRBJ2-7	TRBD1	TRBV6-5	TGTGCCAGCAGTTCCCAGGGGGCGCGGGTCGAGCAGTACTTC	CASSSQGARVEQYF
.	TRBJ2-7	.	TRBV6-5	TGTGCCAGCAGGCCCGACAGGACCTCCGAGCAGTACTTC	CASRPDRTSEQYF